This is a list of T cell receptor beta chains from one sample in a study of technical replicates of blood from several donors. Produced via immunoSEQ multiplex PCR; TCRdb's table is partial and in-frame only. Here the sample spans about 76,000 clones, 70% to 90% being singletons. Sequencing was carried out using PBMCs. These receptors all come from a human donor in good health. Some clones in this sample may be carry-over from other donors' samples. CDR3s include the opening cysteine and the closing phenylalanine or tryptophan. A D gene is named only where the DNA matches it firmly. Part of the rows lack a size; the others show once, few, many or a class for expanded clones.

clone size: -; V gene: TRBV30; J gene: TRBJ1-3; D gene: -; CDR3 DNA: TGTGCCTGGAGGTCGGGAAACTCTGGAAACACCATATATTTT; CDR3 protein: CAWRSGNSGNTIYF
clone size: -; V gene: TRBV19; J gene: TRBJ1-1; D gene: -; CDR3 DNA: TGTGCCAGTAGCCCGATAGGGGCTAAGAACACTGAAGCTTTCTTT; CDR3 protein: CASSPIGAKNTEAFF
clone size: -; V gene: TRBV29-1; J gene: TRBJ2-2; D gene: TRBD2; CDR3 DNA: TGCAGCGGTTCAGCGGGGGAGAGAACCGGGGAGCTGTTTTTT; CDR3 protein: CSGSAGERTGELFF
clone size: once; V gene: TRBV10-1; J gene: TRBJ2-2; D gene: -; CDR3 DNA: TGCGCCAGCAGACCCGACCCCGCGACAGAAAACACCGGGGAGCTGTTTTTT; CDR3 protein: CASRPDPATENTGELFF
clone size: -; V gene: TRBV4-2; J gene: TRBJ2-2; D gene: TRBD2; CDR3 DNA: TGTGCCAGCAGCCAAGCCAGCGGGGAAAACACCGGGGAGCTGTTTTTT; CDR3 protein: CASSQASGENTGELFF
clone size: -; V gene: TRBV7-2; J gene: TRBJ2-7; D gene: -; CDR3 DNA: TGTGCCAGCAGCTTAAGTCGGTCCTACGAGCAGTACTTC; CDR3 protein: CASSLSRSYEQYF
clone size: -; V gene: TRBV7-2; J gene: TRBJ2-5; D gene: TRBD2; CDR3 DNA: TGTGCCAGCAGCTTAGTGCGGGGGGGCCAAGAGACCCAGTACTTC; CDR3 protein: CASSLVRGGQETQYF
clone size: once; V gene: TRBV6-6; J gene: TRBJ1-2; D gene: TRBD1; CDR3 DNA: TGTGCCAGCAGTTCCAGGACAGGGAGGTATGGCTACACCTTC; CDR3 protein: CASSSRTGRYGYTF
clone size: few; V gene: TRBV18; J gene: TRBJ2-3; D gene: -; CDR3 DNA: TGTGCCAGCTCATCTAACCGGGCGGGGGCTGGGACAGATACGCAGTATTTT; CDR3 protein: CASSSNRAGAGTDTQYF
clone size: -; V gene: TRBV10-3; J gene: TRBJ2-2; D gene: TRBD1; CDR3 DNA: TGTGCCATCAATTCAGGGACAGGGTTCACCGGGGAGCTGTTTTTT; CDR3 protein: CAINSGTGFTGELFF
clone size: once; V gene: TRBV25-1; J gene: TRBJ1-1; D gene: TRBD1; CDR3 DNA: TGTGCCAGCAGTGACTACAGGGGTGGAACTGAAGCTTTCTTT; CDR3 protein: CASSDYRGGTEAFF
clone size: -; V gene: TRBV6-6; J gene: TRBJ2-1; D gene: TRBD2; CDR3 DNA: TGTGCCAGCAGGGCGACTAGCGGGATTCAGAATGAGCAGTTCTTC; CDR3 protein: CASRATSGIQNEQFF
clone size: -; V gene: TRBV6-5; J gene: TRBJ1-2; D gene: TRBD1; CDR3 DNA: TGTGCCAGCAGTCCAACAGGGGTTGGAGGTGGCTACACCTTC; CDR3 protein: CASSPTGVGGGYTF
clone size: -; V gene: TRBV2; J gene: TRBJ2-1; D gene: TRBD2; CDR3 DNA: TGTGCCAGCAGTCTACAGCGGGAGGGGCATGAGCAGTTCTTC; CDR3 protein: CASSLQREGHEQFF
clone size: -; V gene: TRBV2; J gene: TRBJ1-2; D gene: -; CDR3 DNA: TGTGCCAGCAGTAAGGACAGCAACTATGGCTACACCTTC; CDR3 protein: CASSKDSNYGYTF
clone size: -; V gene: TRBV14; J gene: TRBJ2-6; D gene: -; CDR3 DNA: TGTGCCAGCAGCCTTAGGACAGGGAGGGCTGGGGCCAACGTCCTGACTTTC; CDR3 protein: CASSLRTGRAGANVLTF
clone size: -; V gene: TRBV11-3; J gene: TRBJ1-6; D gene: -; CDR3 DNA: TGTGCCAGCAGCTTACACGGAGATTCACCCCTCCACTTT; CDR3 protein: CASSLHGDSPLHF
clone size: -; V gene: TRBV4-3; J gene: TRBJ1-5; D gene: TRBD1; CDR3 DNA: TGCGCCAGCAGCCCGACAGGGGGGGATGGACCCCAGCATTTT; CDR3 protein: CASSPTGGDGPQHF
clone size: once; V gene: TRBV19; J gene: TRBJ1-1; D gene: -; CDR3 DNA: TGTGCCAGTAGTTTTAACCGGAGGCGCGGTAATCTGAACACTGAAGCTTTCTTT; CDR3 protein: CASSFNRRRGNLNTEAFF
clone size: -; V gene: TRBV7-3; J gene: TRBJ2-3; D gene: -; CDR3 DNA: TGTGCCAGCAGCTCTAGGGGGACAGATACGCAGTATTTT; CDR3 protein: CASSSRGTDTQYF
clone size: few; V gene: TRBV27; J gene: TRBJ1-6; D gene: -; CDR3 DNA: TGTGCCAGCAGTTTACAGGGAACTTATAATTCACCCCTCCACTTT; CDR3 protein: CASSLQGTYNSPLHF
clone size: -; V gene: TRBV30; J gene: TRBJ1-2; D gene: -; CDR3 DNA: TGTGCCTGGAAGAGTCTGGGAGAGTTAAACTATGGCTACACCTTC; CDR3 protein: CAWKSLGELNYGYTF
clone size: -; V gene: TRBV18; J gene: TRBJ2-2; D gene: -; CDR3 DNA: TGTGCCAGCTCACCTACAGGGTCGAACACCGGGGAGCTGTTTTTT; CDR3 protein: CASSPTGSNTGELFF
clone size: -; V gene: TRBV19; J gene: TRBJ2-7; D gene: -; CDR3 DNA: TGTGCCAGTAGTATACCCGGGGGGCCCACCGAGCAGTACTTC; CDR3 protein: CASSIPGGPTEQYF
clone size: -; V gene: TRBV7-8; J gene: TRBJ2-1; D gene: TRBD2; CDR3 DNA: TGTGCCAGCAGCTTAATTCTGGGGTCTAGCGGGTGGGATGAGCAGTTCTTC; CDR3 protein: CASSLILGSSGWDEQFF
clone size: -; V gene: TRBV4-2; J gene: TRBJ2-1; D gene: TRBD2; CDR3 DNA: TGTGCCAGCAGCGTACACACTAGCGGGAGGGCGGGGGAGCAGTTCTTC; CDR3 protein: CASSVHTSGRAGEQFF
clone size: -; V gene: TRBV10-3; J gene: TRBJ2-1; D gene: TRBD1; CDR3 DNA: TGTGCCATCAGGTCCGGGACAGGGGACAATGAGCAGTTCTTC; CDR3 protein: CAIRSGTGDNEQFF
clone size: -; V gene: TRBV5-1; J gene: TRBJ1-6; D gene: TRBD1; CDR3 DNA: TGCGCCAGCAGCTTGGTTCCAGGGGGATCACCCCTCCACTTT; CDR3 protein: CASSLVPGGSPLHF
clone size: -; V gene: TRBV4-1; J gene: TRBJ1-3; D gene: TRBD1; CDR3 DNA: TGCGCCAGCAGCCCCCGACAGGGCACGATCTCTGGAAACACCATATATTTT; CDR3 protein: CASSPRQGTISGNTIYF
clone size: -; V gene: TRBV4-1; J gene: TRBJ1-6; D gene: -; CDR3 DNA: TGCGCCAGCAGCCAAGAAGTACAGGGCAACTATTCACCCCTCCACTTT; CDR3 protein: CASSQEVQGNYSPLHF
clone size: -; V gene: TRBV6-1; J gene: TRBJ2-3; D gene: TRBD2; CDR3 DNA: TGTGCCAGCAGGAGAGGACTAGCGGAAACAGATACGCAGTATTTT; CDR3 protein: CASRRGLAETDTQYF
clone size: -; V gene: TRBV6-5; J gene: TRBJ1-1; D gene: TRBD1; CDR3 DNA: TGTGCCAGCAGCCCGGACAGGGTTAAGGCTTTCTTT; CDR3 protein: CASSPDRVKAFF
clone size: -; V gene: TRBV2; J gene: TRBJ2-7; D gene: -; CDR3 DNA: TGTGCCAGCAGGACAGATTCCTACGAGCAGTACTTC; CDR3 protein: CASRTDSYEQYF
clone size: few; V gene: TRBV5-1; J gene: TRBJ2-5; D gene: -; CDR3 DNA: TGCGCCAGCAGCTTGGAGGGCCGGGGTCGGAAAGAGACCCAGTACTTC; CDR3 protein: CASSLEGRGRKETQYF
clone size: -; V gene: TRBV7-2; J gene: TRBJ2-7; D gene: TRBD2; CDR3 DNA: TGTGCCAGCAGCCCCCCGGGAGGATCCTACGAGCAGTACTTC; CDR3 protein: CASSPPGGSYEQYF
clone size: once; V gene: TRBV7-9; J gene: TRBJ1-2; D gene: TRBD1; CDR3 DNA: TGTGCCAGCAGCTCGACGGACAGGGTCAACACCTTC; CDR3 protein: CASSSTDRVNTF
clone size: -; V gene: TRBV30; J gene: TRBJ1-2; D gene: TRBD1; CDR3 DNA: TGTGCCTGGAGTGACGGGACAGCATATGGCTACACCTTC; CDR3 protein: CAWSDGTAYGYTF
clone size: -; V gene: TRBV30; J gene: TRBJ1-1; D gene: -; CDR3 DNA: TGTGCCTGGAGCGCCGTCAGGAACACTGAAGCTTTCTTT; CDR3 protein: CAWSAVRNTEAFF
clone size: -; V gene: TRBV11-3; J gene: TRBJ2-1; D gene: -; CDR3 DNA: TGTGCCAGCAGCCCAGACAGGGACTATGAGCAGTTCTTC; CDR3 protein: CASSPDRDYEQFF
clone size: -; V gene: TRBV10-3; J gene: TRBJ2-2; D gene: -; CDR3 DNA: TGTGCCGGCGGAGGGATCACCGGGGAGCTGTTTTTT; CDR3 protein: CAGGGITGELFF
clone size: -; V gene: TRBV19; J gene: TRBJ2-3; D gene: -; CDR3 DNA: TGTGCCAGTAGTATAGTAGGGGCAGATACGCAGTATTTT; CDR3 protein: CASSIVGADTQYF
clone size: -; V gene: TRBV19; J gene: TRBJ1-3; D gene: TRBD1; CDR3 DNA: TGTGCCAGTAGTATAACCGGCAGGGGGCCAAGAAACACCATATATTTT; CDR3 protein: CASSITGRGPRNTIYF
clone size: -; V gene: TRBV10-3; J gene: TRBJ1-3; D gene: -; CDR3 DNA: TGTGCCATCAGTGAGGTTGGTGGCTCCGGAAACACCATATATTTT; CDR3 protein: CAISEVGGSGNTIYF
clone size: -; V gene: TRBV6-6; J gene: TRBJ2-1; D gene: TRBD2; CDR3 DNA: TGTGCCAGCAGGACTAGCGGGGGGGGATTCAATGAGCAGTTCTTC; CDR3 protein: CASRTSGGGFNEQFF
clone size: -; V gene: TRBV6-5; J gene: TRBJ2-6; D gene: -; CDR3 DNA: TGTGCCAGCAGTTCCCCGGGGGCCAACGTCCTGACTTTC; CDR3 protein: CASSSPGANVLTF
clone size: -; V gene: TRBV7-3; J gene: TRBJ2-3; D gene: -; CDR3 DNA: TGTGCCAGCAGCTTACTTGGGGGGGCCCCCACAGATACGCAGTATTTT; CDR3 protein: CASSLLGGAPTDTQYF
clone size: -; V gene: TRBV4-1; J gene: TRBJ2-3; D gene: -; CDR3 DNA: TGCGCCAGCAGCCAAGAATACAGGGACACAGATACGCAGTATTTT; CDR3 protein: CASSQEYRDTDTQYF
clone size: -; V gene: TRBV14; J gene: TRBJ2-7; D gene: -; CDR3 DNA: TGTGCCAGCAGCCCTCGGGGGGCGAGGGTCGCCGAGCAGTACTTC; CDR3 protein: CASSPRGARVAEQYF
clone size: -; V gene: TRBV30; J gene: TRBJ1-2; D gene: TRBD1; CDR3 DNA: TGTGCCTGGAGTCTGGTACGCGGACAGGGATCCTATGGCTACACCTTC; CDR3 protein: CAWSLVRGQGSYGYTF
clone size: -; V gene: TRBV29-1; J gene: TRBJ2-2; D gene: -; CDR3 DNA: TGCAGCGTCATGACAGTGTCCGACACCGGGGAGCTGTTTTTT; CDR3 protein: CSVMTVSDTGELFF
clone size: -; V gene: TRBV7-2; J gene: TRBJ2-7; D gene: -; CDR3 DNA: TGTGCCAGCTCCCTAGACAGGACTCTTACGGGCGAGCAGTACTTC; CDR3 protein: CASSLDRTLTGEQYF
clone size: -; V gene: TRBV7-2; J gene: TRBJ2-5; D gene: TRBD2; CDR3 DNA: TGTGCCACCTCCCGGAGGGGGACGGGAGGGCCCCGGACCCAGTACTTC; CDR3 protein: CATSRRGTGGPRTQYF
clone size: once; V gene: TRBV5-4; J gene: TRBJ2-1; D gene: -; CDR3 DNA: TGTGCCAGCAGCTCGGGGGATAGCGATGAGCAGTTCTTC; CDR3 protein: CASSSGDSDEQFF
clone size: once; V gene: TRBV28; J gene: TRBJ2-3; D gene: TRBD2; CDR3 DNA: TGTGCCAGCAGGCGGAGACTAGCATCGGATACGCAGTATTTT; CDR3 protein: CASRRRLASDTQYF
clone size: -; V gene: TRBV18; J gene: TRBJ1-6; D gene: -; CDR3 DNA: TGTGCCAGCTCACCAGAGACGAGGGCGCCCCTCCACTTT; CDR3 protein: CASSPETRAPLHF
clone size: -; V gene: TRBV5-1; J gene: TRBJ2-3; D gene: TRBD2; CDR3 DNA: TGCGCCAGCAGCTTGGAACCGGGACTAGCCGGCACAGATACGCAGTATTTT; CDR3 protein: CASSLEPGLAGTDTQYF